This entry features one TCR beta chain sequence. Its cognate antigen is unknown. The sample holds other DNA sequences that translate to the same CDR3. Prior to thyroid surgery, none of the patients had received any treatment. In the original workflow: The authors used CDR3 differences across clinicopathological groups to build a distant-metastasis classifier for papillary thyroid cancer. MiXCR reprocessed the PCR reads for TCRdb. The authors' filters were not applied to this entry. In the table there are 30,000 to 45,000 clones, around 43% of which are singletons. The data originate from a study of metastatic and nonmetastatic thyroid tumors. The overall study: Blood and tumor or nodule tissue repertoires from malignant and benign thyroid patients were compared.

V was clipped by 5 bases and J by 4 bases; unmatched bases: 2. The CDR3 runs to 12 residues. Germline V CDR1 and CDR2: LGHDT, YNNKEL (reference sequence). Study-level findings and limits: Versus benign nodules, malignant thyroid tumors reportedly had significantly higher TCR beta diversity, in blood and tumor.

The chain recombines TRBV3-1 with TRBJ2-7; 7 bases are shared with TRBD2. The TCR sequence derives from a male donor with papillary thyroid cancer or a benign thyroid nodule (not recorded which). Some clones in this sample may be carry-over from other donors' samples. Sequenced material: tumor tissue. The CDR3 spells CASSGGGYEQYF. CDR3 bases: TGTGCCAGCAGCGGGGGGGGGTACGAGCAGTACTTC.